This T cell receptor (beta chain) was sequenced for a study of molecular identifiers for immune sequencing clone quantification. Listed TCR primers, together with previously described methods, were used for the bulk TCR libraries. Via MiXCR, TCRdb re-called the PCR reads, giving one row per CDR3 protein. This sample carries hundreds of thousands of distinct CDR3 sequences, about 25% of them seen once, and the ten largest clones take about 0.84%. In germline, CDR1 is MNHEY, CDR2 SVGAGI. V lost 2 bases and J lost 6, with 15 bases in between. This CDR3 has 15 amino acids. Sorting isolated naive CD8 T cells as CD8+CD4-CCR7+CD45RA+ events. Ten or more counts support this clonotype.

The clonotype originates from a human donor in good health. Some libraries in this study had Jurkat cell RNA spiked in. Sequencing input: naive CD8+ T cells from blood, with Jurkat cell RNA spiked in. Subset indicated: FACS-sorted CD8+CD4-CCR7+CD45RA+ naive T cells. This chain links TRBV6-5 with TRBJ2-3; perhaps D is TRBD1 or TRBD2 (5 bases each). The CDR3 DNA follows: TGTGCCAGCAGTTACAGGGGACGGGGTCTTGATACGCAGTATTTT. This codes for CASSYRGRGLDTQYF.